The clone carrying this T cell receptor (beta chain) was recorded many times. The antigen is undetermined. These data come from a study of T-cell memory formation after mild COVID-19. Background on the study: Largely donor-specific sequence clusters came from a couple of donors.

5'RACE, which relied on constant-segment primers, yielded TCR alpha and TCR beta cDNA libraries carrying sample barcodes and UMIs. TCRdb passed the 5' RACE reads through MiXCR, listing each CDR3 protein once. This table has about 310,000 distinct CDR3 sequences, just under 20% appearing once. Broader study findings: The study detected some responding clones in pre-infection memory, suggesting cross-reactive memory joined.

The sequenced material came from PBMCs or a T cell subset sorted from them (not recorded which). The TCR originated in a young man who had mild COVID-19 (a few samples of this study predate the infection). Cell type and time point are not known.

CDR3 in DNA: TGCGCCAGCAGCCAAGAGTGGGGGGCCGGGGAGCTGTTTTTT. This translates into CASSQEWGAGELFF. The chain joins TRBV4-1 to TRBJ2-2, with D tentatively TRBD2 (6 bases). CDR1 and CDR2 from the germline V gene are MGHRA and YSYEKL. This CDR3 is 14 amino acids long. The germline V and J ends were trimmed by 0 bases and 6 bases, with 8 bases remaining between them.